A selection of T cell receptor beta chains follows, all from one sample in a study of blood T cell repertoires in COVID-19. Data came from immunoSEQ multiplex PCR; TCRdb stores just in-frame clones and leaves some out. The table shows over 45,000 clones, with approximately 90% occurring only once. Sequencing input: peripheral blood. These receptors came from a man aged 65 to 79 with acute or convalescent COVID-19. Both conserved end residues are part of each CDR3.

>14|TRBV27|TRBJ1-4
CASSSRQGREKLFF
>14|TRBV9|TRBJ2-5
CASSVAGGEETQYF
>13|TRBV6-5|TRBJ1-6
CASARDNDSPLHF
>13|TRBV7-3|TRBJ1-1
CASSSRRGTEAFF
>14|TRBV18|TRBJ1-5
CASSNAGAGQPQHF
>15|TRBV18|TRBJ1-3
CASSSDRGPGNTIYF
>17|TRBV5-1|TRBJ2-6
CASSLGQASSGANVLTF
>13|TRBV9|TRBJ1-2
CASSGRGPYGYTF
>16|TRBV9|TRBJ2-7
CASSVEASVGAYEQYF
>17|TRBV5-4|TRBJ2-5
CASSPGLAGGVRETQYF
>14|TRBV12-5|TRBJ2-4
CASGQGLATNIQYF
>13|TRBV7-3|TRBJ2-6
CAVGTPGANVLTF
>15|TRBV9|TRBJ1-3
CASSVIGASGNTIYF
>14|TRBV18|TRBJ2-4
CASSPGQGGNIQYF
>11|TRBV2|TRBJ2-7
CASIRAYEQYF
>16|TRBV29-1|TRBJ2-1
CSVGHSQMIHYNEQFF
>14|TRBV6-5|TRBJ2-5
CASSYGTSGETQYF
>13|TRBV30|TRBJ1-2
CAWSEQGRHGYTF
>11|TRBV2|TRBJ1-2
CALWTGSGYTF
>17|TRBV6-6|TRBJ1-4
CASSPRTGGLEVEKLFF
>15|TRBV13|TRBJ2-1
CASSPGTGKWNEQFF
>18|TRBV4-1|TRBJ2-7
CASSQGPGVAGVTYEQYF
>15|TRBV14|TRBJ2-2
CANGHLAGGPGELFF
>17|TRBV28|TRBJ2-3
CASSHPPGLGNADTQYF
>13|TRBV5-4|TRBJ1-2
CASSFGGARGYTF
>17|TRBV15|TRBJ1-4
CATSREISIPPREKLFF
>18|TRBV4-1|TRBJ1-1
CASSQEKGQGLTNTEAFF
>15|TRBV6-6|TRBJ1-6
CASRDGSSYNSPLHF
>12|TRBV7-6|TRBJ2-7
CASSDRELEQYF
>13|TRBV6-5|TRBJ1-1
CASRPSGGTEAFF
>17|TRBV4-3|TRBJ1-3
CASSQLRTGHSGNTIYF